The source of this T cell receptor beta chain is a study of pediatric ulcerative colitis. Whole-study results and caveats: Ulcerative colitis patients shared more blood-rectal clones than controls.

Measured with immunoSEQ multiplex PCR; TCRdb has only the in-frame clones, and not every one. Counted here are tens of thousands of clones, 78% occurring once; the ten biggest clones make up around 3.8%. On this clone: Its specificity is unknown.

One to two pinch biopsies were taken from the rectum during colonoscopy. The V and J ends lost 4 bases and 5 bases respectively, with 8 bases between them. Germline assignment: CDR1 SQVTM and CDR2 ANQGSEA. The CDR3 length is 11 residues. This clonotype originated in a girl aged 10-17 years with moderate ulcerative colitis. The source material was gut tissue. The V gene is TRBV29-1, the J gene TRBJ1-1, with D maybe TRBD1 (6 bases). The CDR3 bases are TGCAGCGTTGTTGACAGGACTGAAGCTTTCTTT. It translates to CSVVDRTEAFF.